This is a list of T cell receptor beta chains from one sample in a study of T cell changes during pregnancy in multiple sclerosis. Here immunoSEQ multiplex PCR was the method, and the copy in TCRdb shows in-frame clones only, minus some. Counted here are tens of thousands of clones, approximately 90% occurring once; the ten biggest clones make up approximately 2.1%. Sequencing was performed on peripheral blood, taken in the second trimester of pregnancy. The receptors originated from a female donor in good health, enrolled as a control in a pregnancy study. Both conserved end residues are part of each CDR3. The D gene is left open where the match is weak. Clone size is not always given. Where it is, it says once, few, many or a class for expanded clones.

clone size,J gene,D gene,V gene,CDR3 DNA,CDR3 protein
.,TRBJ1-1,.,TRBV5-4,TGTGCCAGCAGCTTGGGACAGTCGAACACTGAAGCTTTCTTT,CASSLGQSNTEAFF
.,TRBJ2-5,.,TRBV11-1,TGTGCCAGCAGCTTAGAGGACAGGAGCGGGGAGACCCAGTACTTC,CASSLEDRSGETQYF
.,TRBJ1-5,.,TRBV2,TGTGCCAGCAGTGGAGTCGGCAATCAGCCCCAGCATTTT,CASSGVGNQPQHF
few,TRBJ1-1,.,TRBV7-3,TGTGCCAGCAGCTCCCCCGAGCGGGGACCGGCTTTCTTT,CASSSPERGPAFF
.,TRBJ2-1,TRBD1,TRBV6-5,TGTGCCAGCAGTTGGACACAGGGGGTGGGTGAGCAGTTCTTC,CASSWTQGVGEQFF
.,TRBJ2-7,.,TRBV7-2,TGTGCCAGCAGCTTGAGGCCCATACCGGGTCCCTACGAGCAGTACTTC,CASSLRPIPGPYEQYF
.,TRBJ1-5,.,TRBV5-4,TGTGCCAGCAGCTTGGCGGGCCAGGGGAATCAGCCCCAGCATTTT,CASSLAGQGNQPQHF
.,TRBJ1-6,TRBD1,TRBV4-1,TGCGCCAGCAGCCAGGGACAGGGGGTGGGTTCACCCCTCCACTTT,CASSQGQGVGSPLHF
.,TRBJ2-7,.,TRBV10-3,TGTGCCATCAGTGACCTGGGACTTCCCGAGCAGTACTTC,CAISDLGLPEQYF
.,TRBJ1-5,.,TRBV2,TGTGCCAGCAGCTATCGACCGGACTATAGCAATCAGCCCCAGCATTTT,CASSYRPDYSNQPQHF
.,TRBJ1-2,.,TRBV19,TGTGCCAGTAGTGGACAAAACTATGGCTACACCTTC,CASSGQNYGYTF
.,TRBJ2-5,.,TRBV5-6,TGTGCCAGCAGCTTGAGGGGGACCCAGTACTTC,CASSLRGTQYF
.,TRBJ2-1,.,TRBV7-2,TGTGCCAGCAGCTCTCAGGGTGGCTCCTACAATGAGCAGTTCTTC,CASSSQGGSYNEQFF
.,TRBJ1-3,.,TRBV9,TGTGCCAGCAGCGTAGACGGCGGATCTGGCTCTGGAAACACCATATATTTT,CASSVDGGSGSGNTIYF
.,TRBJ2-1,TRBD1,TRBV7-3,TGTGCCAGCAGCTTAATAGCCGGGACAGGGAACCCTTCCTACAATGAGCAGTTCTTC,CASSLIAGTGNPSYNEQFF
few,TRBJ2-7,.,TRBV30,TGTGCCTGGAGCCGACAGAGCTCCTACGAGCAGTACTTC,CAWSRQSSYEQYF
.,TRBJ1-5,TRBD1,TRBV7-8,TGTGCCAGCAGCTTAAGTAACAGGGGGAAGGATCAGCCCCAGCATTTT,CASSLSNRGKDQPQHF
.,TRBJ2-1,TRBD2,TRBV7-2,TGTGCCAGCAGCATCCCGACTAGCCTGTACAATGAGCAGTTCTTC,CASSIPTSLYNEQFF
.,TRBJ1-2,.,TRBV28,TGTGCCAGCAGTTCGGTCTATGGCTACACCTTC,CASSSVYGYTF
.,TRBJ2-5,TRBD2,TRBV7-3,TGTGCCAGCAGCTCCTTGGGGAGAGGGGAGGGTGAGACCCAGTACTTC,CASSSLGRGEGETQYF
few,TRBJ2-7,TRBD1,TRBV5-1,TGCGCCAGCAGCTTGGGGGACAGGACGTCCTACGAGCAGTACTTC,CASSLGDRTSYEQYF
.,TRBJ1-5,TRBD1,TRBV2,TGTGCCAGCAGGCGGGGACAGAGCAATCAGCCCCAGCATTTT,CASRRGQSNQPQHF
.,TRBJ1-2,.,TRBV6-1,TGTGCCAGCAGTGAAGGGCCCCGAGGCAGCAACGGCTACACCTTC,CASSEGPRGSNGYTF
.,TRBJ1-6,.,TRBV11-1,TGTGCCAGCAGCGCACTCATCCTAAATTCACCCCTCCACTTT,CASSALILNSPLHF
.,TRBJ1-1,.,TRBV21-1,TGTGCCAGCAGCAAAGGGACAAGATATTCGAACACTGAAGCTTTCTTT,CASSKGTRYSNTEAFF
.,TRBJ1-5,.,TRBV5-1,TGCGCCAGCAGCTTGGAGGAAGGGAGGCCCCAGCATTTT,CASSLEEGRPQHF
once,TRBJ2-7,.,TRBV7-9,TGTGCCAGCAGCTCTAAGCCCTACGAGCAGTACTTC,CASSSKPYEQYF
.,TRBJ2-5,TRBD2,TRBV4-3,TGCGCCAGCAGCCAAGACTCAGGCAGGGCGGGAGAGAAGACCCAGTACTTC,CASSQDSGRAGEKTQYF
.,TRBJ1-3,TRBD1,TRBV13,TGTGCCAGCACCGTGGGCGGACAGGGGGCTTACACCATATATTTT,CASTVGGQGAYTIYF
.,TRBJ2-7,TRBD1,TRBV2,TGTGCCAGCATCCCAAATCCAAGTCTCGGGACAGGGTACGAGCAGTACTTC,CASIPNPSLGTGYEQYF
.,TRBJ1-4,.,TRBV29-1,TGCAGCGTTAGAAGAGCTAATGAAAAACTGTTTTTT,CSVRRANEKLFF
.,TRBJ2-5,TRBD1,TRBV25-1,TGTGCCAGCAGTGACCCGGGACAGGGAAGGGAGACCCAGTACTTC,CASSDPGQGRETQYF
.,TRBJ2-7,TRBD1,TRBV4-2,TGTGCCAGCACCGGGACAGGGGGCAGAGACGAGCAGTACTTC,CASTGTGGRDEQYF
.,TRBJ2-2,TRBD2,TRBV7-8,TGTGCCAGCCCCTCGCGGGGGGGGCGGATCACCGGGGAGCTGTTTTTT,CASPSRGGRITGELFF
.,TRBJ1-1,.,TRBV2,TGTGCCAGCCAGCCCTCCACACTTGGGAGCACTGAAGCTTTCTTT,CASQPSTLGSTEAFF
.,TRBJ1-2,.,TRBV7-9,TGTGCCAGCAGCTTACTTCCCGTCGAGAATGGCTACACCTTC,CASSLLPVENGYTF
.,TRBJ1-2,.,TRBV18,TGTGCCAGCTCACCAAGAACTCGGACAGAAGCCTATGGCTACACCTTC,CASSPRTRTEAYGYTF
.,TRBJ1-2,TRBD1,TRBV6-5,TGTGCCAGCAGTTACTCAGGCAGGGGGCTTGGCTACACCTTC,CASSYSGRGLGYTF
.,TRBJ1-2,.,TRBV6-5,TGTGCCAGCAGGGCGGGGCGGTATGGCTACACCTTC,CASRAGRYGYTF
.,TRBJ2-7,TRBD1,TRBV4-1,TGCGCCAGCAGCCAAGTGGCGACAGGGAGAAACGAGCAGTACTTC,CASSQVATGRNEQYF
.,TRBJ2-1,TRBD2,TRBV7-3,TGTGCCAGCAGCTCCCTCCAGCGGGGCTCCTACAATGAGCAGTTCTTC,CASSSLQRGSYNEQFF
.,TRBJ1-5,.,TRBV25-1,TGTGCCAGCAGTGAATGGGGCCCCAATCAGCCCCAGCATTTT,CASSEWGPNQPQHF
.,TRBJ1-2,.,TRBV4-2,TGTGCCAGCAGCCAAGTCGACAGCGACTATGGCTACACCTTC,CASSQVDSDYGYTF